Listed below are T cell receptor beta chains from one sample, sequenced in a study of cytomegalovirus exposure and HLA in healthy donors. TCRdb's table, derived via immunoSEQ multiplex PCR, lists solely in-frame clones and lacks some. The sample lists about 140,000 clones; 76% were seen once. Sequenced sample: PBMCs. The receptor set was obtained from a middle-aged man in good health and CMV-seronegative. Each CDR3 is given with its conserved first and last residue. A D gene is named only where the DNA matches it firmly. Clone size is stated in some rows and not others, as once, few, many or a class when expanded.

D: .
J: TRBJ2-7
V: TRBV7-2
size: .
length: 14
CDR3: CASSLGFNSYEQYF
DNA: TGTGCCAGCAGCTTAGGTTTCAATAGCTACGAGCAGTACTTC

D: TRBD1
J: TRBJ1-4
V: TRBV27
size: few
length: 16
CDR3: CASSPGTGVMNEKLFF
DNA: TGTGCCAGCAGTCCCGGGACAGGCGTTATGAATGAAAAACTGTTTTTT

D: .
J: TRBJ2-5
V: TRBV25-1
size: few
length: 11
CDR3: CASSDSREQYF
DNA: TGTGCCAGCAGTGATTCTAGGGAGCAGTACTTC

D: .
J: TRBJ2-7
V: TRBV4-1
size: .
length: 14
CDR3: CASSQEAGVDEQYF
DNA: TGCGCCAGCAGCCAAGAAGCCGGGGTTGACGAGCAGTACTTC

D: .
J: TRBJ2-5
V: TRBV2
size: few
length: 17
CDR3: CASSETPGQTSLETQYF
DNA: TGTGCCAGCAGTGAAACTCCGGGACAAACCTCCCTCGAGACCCAGTACTTC

D: TRBD2
J: TRBJ2-7
V: TRBV7-9
size: .
length: 15
CDR3: CASSLVSSGVYEQYF
DNA: TGTGCCAGCAGCTTAGTGTCTAGCGGGGTCTACGAGCAGTACTTC

D: .
J: TRBJ2-7
V: TRBV29-1
size: once
length: 18
CDR3: CSVSGTGLSGEGTYEQYF
DNA: TGCAGCGTTTCGGGAACCGGGCTATCAGGGGAAGGTACCTACGAGCAGTACTTC

D: TRBD1
J: TRBJ2-2
V: TRBV29-1
size: .
length: 14
CDR3: CSVDIRGPTGELFF
DNA: TGCAGCGTTGACATCAGGGGGCCCACCGGGGAGCTGTTTTTT

D: .
J: TRBJ1-1
V: TRBV6-1
size: few
length: 15
CDR3: CASSEAGRLDTEAFF
DNA: TGTGCCAGCAGTGAAGCGGGCCGTTTGGACACTGAAGCTTTCTTT

D: .
J: TRBJ2-5
V: TRBV5-1
size: .
length: 13
CDR3: CASSQDRLETQYF
DNA: TGCGCCAGCAGCCAAGACAGGCTGGAGACCCAGTACTTC